This T cell receptor (beta chain) was sequenced for a study of cytomegalovirus exposure and HLA in healthy donors. Study-wide findings and caveats: Among TCR beta chains, those listed as cytomegalovirus-associated numbered about 160. In a later analysis, DRB1 alleles had the most associated TCRs; HLA-C alleles the fewest. Across all donors, roughly uniform sequencing depth was an assumption of the presence/absence analyses.

V was shortened by 4 bases and J by 1 base, with 17 bases between the two germline ends. This CDR3 region has 15 residues. CDR1 and CDR2 (germline): SQVTM, ANQGSEA. A multiplex PCR was run with 60 Vbeta primers and 13 Jbeta primers. This table comes from immunoSEQ multiplex PCR, and its TCRdb copy is limited to in-frame clones, with some not included. The sample lists about 130,000 clones, 77% occurring once. Turning to this clone: Its antigen is undetermined.

This sequence joins TRBV29-1 and TRBJ2-7; a weak D match, TRBD2 (6 bases). Sequencing was carried out using PBMCs. This TCR was recovered from a woman aged 40-49 years in good health and CMV-seropositive. The CDR3, as DNA: TGCAGCGTTGCCGTGAGGGGAGGTGGGTCCTACGAGCAGTACTTC. Protein product: CSVAVRGGGSYEQYF.